The text below deals with one T cell receptor beta chain. The antigen remains unidentified. Those who donated, Caucasian adults without exception, all lived in Nashville, Tennessee. This CDR3 has 14 amino acids. Trimming cost V 4 bases and J 2 bases, with 12 bases left between them. Germline V gene lookup returns CDR1 LNHDA and CDR2 SQIVND (reference sequence). TCRdb's table, derived via immunoSEQ multiplex PCR, lists solely in-frame clones and lacks some. The data hold about 1.5 million clones, with around 97% observed a single time. This sample is part of a study of shared clonotypes between healthy human individuals. Whole-study context: Ranging from 18 to 49 in age, donors were two women and a few men. Overall study results and limits: Non-shared clonotypes had lower generation probabilities than clonotypes shared by all four sorted-subset donors.

The chain employs TRBV19 and TRBJ2-7; D possibly corresponds to TRBD2 (5 bases). The receptor was isolated from a man aged 30 to 45 in good health. Sequenced: naive CD4+ T cells sorted from blood. Subset indicated: CD45RA+ positively selected. CDR3 nucleotide sequence: TGTGCCAGTAGTAGAGAGGACTGGACCTACGAGCAGTACTTC. Its translation: CASSREDWTYEQYF.